This T cell receptor beta chain came from a study of cytomegalovirus exposure and HLA in healthy donors. Findings of the study overall: Listed as cytomegalovirus-associated were 164 TCR beta chains. Data from an earlier analysis indicated that most TCR beta V segments were productive either about 90% or about 30% of the time. Many donors carried some public TCRs, although rarity characterized most TCR sequences. CMV serostatus was the sole immune exposure information available.

This PCR relied on a set of 60 Vbeta primers and 13 Jbeta primers. Sequencing used immunoSEQ multiplex PCR; TCRdb keeps in-frame clones, though not all of them. Here the sample spans approximately 150,000 clones, roughly 80% being singletons. V lost 5 bases, J lost 3 bases, and 17 bases lay in between. CDR3 size: 15 residues. Germline loops: CDR1 SGHTA, CDR2 FQGTGA. As for this clone: Antigen: not known.

The gene calls are TRBV7-3 and TRBJ2-7; the D gene is possibly TRBD2 (7 bases). The clonotype originates from a man aged 30 to 45 in good health and CMV-seropositive. Source material: PBMCs. The CDR3 DNA follows: TGTGCCAGCAGCCCCCTGCGGGGGCCCATCTACGAGCAGTACTTC. This encodes CASSPLRGPIYEQYF.